These T cell receptor beta chains were read from a single sample in a study of memory CD4+ T cells and cytomegalovirus serostatus. The method was immunoSEQ multiplex PCR; TCRdb's version includes in-frame clones alone and lacks a portion of them. The sample yields about 75,000 clones, 78% seen once. The sequenced sample consisted of memory CD4+ T cells from blood. The receptor source for this set is an adult in good health and CMV-seropositive. CDR3s include the opening cysteine and the closing phenylalanine or tryptophan. D genes are given only for firm matches. Some rows have no size entry. The others give once, few or many, or a class for an expanded clone.

TRBJ2-7,NA,NA,TRBV10-3,CAISDSFLYEQYF,TGTGCCATCAGTGACAGTTTTCTGTACGAGCAGTACTTC
TRBJ1-5,NA,NA,TRBV28,CASEAGTYQPQHF,TGTGCCAGCGAGGCGGGGACTTATCAGCCCCAGCATTTT
TRBJ2-1,TRBD2,NA,TRBV10-3,CATTSGSSYNEQFF,TGTGCCACGACTAGCGGTAGCTCCTACAATGAGCAGTTCTTC
TRBJ1-1,NA,NA,TRBV6-1,CASSRQDRKTEAFF,TGTGCCAGCAGTCGCCAAGACAGGAAGACTGAAGCTTTCTTT
TRBJ2-3,NA,NA,TRBV5-1,CASIGTEGSDTQYF,TGCGCCAGCATCGGGACTGAGGGGTCAGATACGCAGTATTTT
TRBJ2-1,TRBD2,NA,TRBV29-1,CSVTPGLAATYNEQFF,TGCAGCGTTACTCCGGGACTAGCGGCCACTTACAATGAGCAGTTCTTC
TRBJ1-4,TRBD1,NA,TRBV7-2,CASSLGKQGGFNEKLFF,TGTGCCAGCAGCTTAGGAAAACAGGGGGGATTTAATGAAAAACTGTTTTTT
TRBJ1-3,NA,NA,TRBV19,CASSSAGNTIYF,TGTGCCAGTAGTTCCGCAGGAAACACCATATATTTT
TRBJ1-2,NA,NA,TRBV10-3,CAISQPDGDGGYTF,TGTGCCATCAGCCAGCCGGACGGCGACGGTGGCTACACCTTC
TRBJ1-4,NA,few,TRBV5-1,CASSLAGSGGNEKLFF,TGCGCCAGCAGCTTGGCGGGCAGCGGGGGTAATGAAAAACTGTTTTTT
TRBJ1-4,NA,NA,TRBV6-6,CASSYRQENEKLFF,TGTGCCAGCAGTTACAGGCAGGAGAATGAAAAACTGTTTTTT
TRBJ2-5,NA,NA,TRBV2,CASRTLSETQYF,TGTGCCAGCAGAACTCTTTCGGAGACCCAGTACTTC
TRBJ2-5,NA,once,TRBV2,CASGGSTRLQETQYF,TGTGCCAGCGGGGGTAGCACACGCCTCCAAGAGACCCAGTACTTC
TRBJ1-2,TRBD1,NA,TRBV11-2,CASSLSADRVLRYGYTF,TGTGCCAGCAGCTTATCGGCTGACAGGGTACTGCGCTATGGCTACACCTTC
TRBJ1-1,NA,NA,TRBV5-4,CASRPSADTEAFF,TGTGCCAGCAGGCCAAGCGCGGACACTGAAGCTTTCTTT
TRBJ1-1,NA,NA,TRBV7-2,CASSLVEDTEAFF,TGTGCCAGCAGCTTAGTGGAAGACACTGAAGCTTTCTTT
TRBJ1-1,TRBD1,NA,TRBV11-3,CASSPGQGNTEAFF,TGTGCCAGCAGCCCGGGACAGGGGAACACTGAAGCTTTCTTT
TRBJ2-7,TRBD2,NA,TRBV4-1,CASSQANLGLVDEQYF,TGCGCCAGCAGCCAAGCCAACCTGGGACTAGTTGACGAGCAGTACTTC
TRBJ1-2,NA,few,TRBV5-6,CASSFEARRNYGYTF,TGTGCCAGCAGCTTTGAGGCCAGACGTAACTATGGCTACACCTTC
TRBJ1-1,TRBD1,NA,TRBV7-2,CASSLQTGGARNTEAFF,TGTGCCAGCAGCTTACAAACAGGGGGCGCGAGGAACACTGAAGCTTTCTTT
TRBJ2-7,NA,NA,TRBV29-1,CSVGSASGSEQYF,TGCAGCGTTGGTTCGGCGAGTGGGAGCGAGCAGTACTTC